This T cell receptor beta chain was observed in a study of T cell repertoires in cytomegalovirus infection. Turning to the study itself: HLA-B-restricted CMV epitopes that are well studied, plus recently identified HLA-C-restricted ones, were used by the study. CMV infection plus the matching HLA type was flagged by public TCR beta signatures.

Regarding the study as a whole: The study identified carriers of CMV plus the relevant HLA from cumulative public TCR beta family frequency. HLA-C-restricted CMV clonotypes gave the most frequent clonotype in two of eight donors.

TCRdb re-derived calls from the reads in MiXCR, one entry per CDR3 protein. The data show around 570,000 distinct CDR3 sequences, with around 40% seen just once and more than 40% held by the top ten. On this clonotype: Its antigen is as yet unknown.

The V end lost 6 bases, the J end lost 4 bases, and 20 bases lay between the germline ends. Germline V lookup: CDR1 SGHTA, CDR2 FQGNSA. The CDR3 totals 16 residues. This sequence joins TRBV7-2 and TRBJ2-3; D might be TRBD1 or TRBD2, each matching 6 bases. This clonotype was obtained from a human donor in good health (CMV status not recorded). Some clones in this sample may be carry-over from other donors' samples. This specimen consisted of cultured PBMCs, obtained from culture after CMV antigen stimulation. CDR3 DNA sequence: TGTGCCAGCAGTTCGGGGGCGCTGGGAAGGGCAGATACGCAGTATTTT. Translated: CASSSGALGRADTQYF.